One sample yielded the 22 T cell receptor beta chains listed below, sequenced in a study of type 1 and type 2 diabetes patients. PCR was run on genomic DNA. Amplification of the beta chain CDR3 used 30 forward and 13 reverse multiplex primers. TCRdb reprocessed the multiplex PCR reads with MiXCR, giving one entry per CDR3 protein. The sample consists of about 270,000 distinct CDR3 sequences, approximately 45% of them appearing once. Sequenced sample: peripheral blood mononuclear cells (PBMCs). The receptors stem from a man aged 18 to 35 with type 2 diabetes.

This clonotype was found many times. The chain uses TRBV15 and TRBJ2-1, with D possibly TRBD2 on 6 matching bases. Trimming shortened V by 5 bases and J by 3 bases, and 17 bases separated the two germline ends. CDR3 length: 16 residues. The germline V gene has CDR1 LNHNV and CDR2 YYDKDF (reference sequence). This chain's CDR3 is CATSGERAIFYNEQFF. In DNA form, the CDR3 reads TGTGCCACCAGCGGGGAGCGGGCGATATTCTACAATGAGCAGTTCTTC.

This chain links TRBV25-1 with TRBJ2-7, with D perhaps TRBD2 (6 bases). CDR1 is MGHDK, CDR2 SYGVNS, per germline. The germline V and J ends were trimmed by 7 bases and 4 bases, with 14 bases remaining between them. This CDR3 has 13 residues. CDR3 loop: CASIRGVVYEQYF. As DNA, the CDR3 is TGTGCCAGCATACGCGGGGTCGTTTACGAGCAGTACTTC.

This clonotype has just a few counts. The chain is built from TRBV7-2 and TRBJ2-5, with a possible D match to TRBD2 (7 bases). This CDR3 has 20 residues. The V end was cut by 5 bases, the J end by 2 bases, with 30 bases between. Germline V lookup: CDR1 SGHTA, CDR2 FQGNSA. CDR3 region: CASSPARVGGGQFPQETQYF. The CDR3 DNA reads TGTGCCAGCAGCCCCGCCCGGGTCGGCGGGGGCCAATTCCCACAAGAGACCCAGTACTTC.

The chain recombines TRBV27 with TRBJ1-2; possible D gene TRBD1, 5 bases. Germline V CDR1 and CDR2: MNHEY, SMNVEV (reference sequence). This CDR3 contains 15 residues. V shed 5 bases and J shed 4 bases, with 17 bases lying between them. CDR3 amino acids: CASSQVSGTAYGYTF. The CDR3 coding sequence is TGTGCCAGCAGTCAAGTGTCCGGGACGGCCTATGGCTACACCTTC.

Only a few counts were recorded for this clonotype. J is TRBJ2-2 and V is TRBV30, with 10 bases identical to TRBD2. Trimming at V came to 0 bases and at J to 6 bases, leaving 4 bases not matched to a gene. The CDR3 length is 15 residues. Germline V lookup: CDR1 GTSNPN, CDR2 SVGIG (reference sequence). The CDR3 loop reads CAWSVGSGRAGELFF. CDR3 coding DNA: TGTGCCTGGAGTGTTGGCAGCGGGAGGGCCGGGGAGCTGTTTTTT.

This clonotype appeared a few times. One end of the junction is discordant with germline, which a read error may explain. V is TRBV29-1 and J is TRBJ1-1; 10 nucleotides match TRBD1. Germline loops: CDR1 SQVTM, CDR2 ANQGSEA. The length of the CDR3 is 13 residues. The DNA for the CDR3 is TGCAGCGCTGAACCGGGACAGGGGACCACGGCTTTCTTT. Protein product: CSAEPGQGTTAFF.

The chain couples TRBV20-1 to TRBJ2-5; D gene uncertain. CDR1 DFQATT and CDR2 SNEGSKA come from the germline V gene (reference sequence). CDR3 length: 11 residues. V lost 3 bases and J lost 5, with 7 bases in between. CDR3 DNA: TGCAGTGCTAGGCCAGTGGAGACCCAGTACTTC. Residues: CSARPVETQYF.

This clonotype was counted between two and nine times. V usage is TRBV7-2 and J usage is TRBJ1-2; TRBD1 might be the D (6 bases). Germline-derived CDR1 and CDR2 are SGHTA and FQGNSA. The V and J ends lost 5 bases and 5 bases respectively, with 18 bases between them. The length of the CDR3 is 15 residues. In nucleotides, the CDR3 is TGTGCCAGCAGCCCAACAATTACAGGGTCTTATGGCTACACCTTC. It specifies CASSPTITGSYGYTF.

V and J are TRBV19 and TRBJ1-1; tentative D call: TRBD1 (5 bases). CDR1 LNHDA and CDR2 SQIVND come from the germline V gene (reference sequence). The CDR3 loop spans 16 amino acids. V was clipped by 2 bases and J by 1 base, with 14 bases between them. The chain's CDR3 is CASSIRAGPRNTEAFF. For the CDR3, the DNA is TGTGCCAGTAGTATAAGGGCGGGGCCGAGGAACACTGAAGCTTTCTTT.

This clonotype was detected ten times or more. The chain carries TRBV15 and TRBJ2-5; 8 nucleotides agree with TRBD1. Trimming took 5 bases from V and 5 from J; bases not matched to a gene: 4. Germline V CDR1 and CDR2: LNHNV, YYDKDF (reference sequence). This CDR3 is built from 13 residues. This chain's CDR3 is CATSRDRRETQYF. In nucleotides, the CDR3 is TGTGCCACCAGCCGGGACAGGAGGGAGACCCAGTACTTC.

This clonotype appeared many times. This sequence joins TRBV15 and TRBJ1-2; D ambiguous. Germline CDR1 and CDR2: LNHNV and YYDKDF (reference sequence). The CDR3 loop spans 13 amino acids. V gave up 3 bases and J gave up 7 bases, with 12 bases separating them. In DNA form, the CDR3 reads TGTGCCACCAGCAGTTCCGGATGGGGTGGCTACACCTTC. Amino acids: CATSSSGWGGYTF.

The chain couples TRBV6-5 to TRBJ2-3; D is possibly TRBD2 (5 bases). This CDR3 comprises 15 residues. Looked up from germline, CDR1 is MNHEY and CDR2 is SVGAGI. Trimming left V 7 bases short and J 4 bases short, with 18 bases between. The CDR3 DNA sequence: TGTGCCAGCAAGGGCCTAGCTAAAGGAGCAGATACGCAGTATTTT. Translation: CASKGLAKGADTQYF.

This clonotype was seen just once. J is TRBJ2-2 and V is TRBV11-2, with a weak D call TRBD1 (5 bases). V shed 5 bases and J shed 6 bases, with 13 bases lying between them. This CDR3 is 14 amino acids long. Per germline, CDR1 SGHAT and CDR2 FQNNGV. In nucleotides, the CDR3 is TGTGCCAGCAGCCCCGTGGTGGGGCCCGGGGAGCTGTTTTTT. Amino acids: CASSPVVGPGELFF.

The chain has TRBV20-1 and TRBJ1-1; D might be TRBD1 (5 bases). Trimming cost V 1 base and J 1 base, with 13 bases left between them. CDR1 and CDR2 (germline): DFQATT, SNEGSKA (reference sequence). The CDR3 is 15 amino acids. The DNA for the CDR3 is TGCAGTGCTAGAGTCCGTGGGACGGGGAACACTGAAGCTTTCTTT. Its protein product is CSARVRGTGNTEAFF.

This clonotype was picked up many times. This chain links TRBV30 with TRBJ2-5; D is unclear. In germline, CDR1 is GTSNPN, CDR2 SVGIG (reference sequence). The CDR3 sequence is 13 residues long. V lost 0 bases to trimming and J lost 4 bases, with 9 bases between them. CDR3 region: CAWSVGRPETQYF. DNA for the CDR3: TGTGCCTGGAGTGTCGGCCGCCCAGAGACCCAGTACTTC.

V usage is TRBV4-3 and J usage is TRBJ2-5, with D unresolved. CDR3 length: 15 residues. V dropped 4 bases and J dropped 4 bases, with 16 bases sitting between them. Germline lookup yields CDR1 LGHNA and CDR2 YSLEER. The CDR3 bases are TGCGCCAGCAGCCCGGAAGTAGCTAAGGGAGAGACCCAGTACTTC. It specifies CASSPEVAKGETQYF.

The gene calls are TRBV18 and TRBJ1-2; D uncertain. V was pared by 3 bases and J by 0 bases, with 14 bases between. Per the germline V gene, CDR1 is KGHSH and CDR2 is LQKENI. The CDR3 length is 16 residues. DNA of the CDR3: TGTGCCAGCTCACCGGGTAACGGACTAACTAACTATGGCTACACCTTC. Encoded protein: CASSPGNGLTNYGYTF. Variable domain in full (rest from reference TRBV18 and TRBJ1-2): NAGVMQNPRHLVRRRGQEARLRCSPMKGHSHVYWYRQLPEEGLKFMVYLQKENIIDESGMPKERFSAEFPKEGPSILRIQQVVRGDSAAYFCASSPGNGLTNYGYTFGSGTRLTVV.

V and J are TRBV19 and TRBJ2-5; possibly TRBD1 for D (7 bases). The germline V and J ends were trimmed by 5 bases and 5 bases, with 15 bases remaining between them. The CDR3 spans 14 residues. Germline loops: CDR1 LNHDA, CDR2 SQIVND (reference sequence). CDR3 protein: CASSAGTATETQYF. The CDR3 nucleotides are TGTGCCAGTAGTGCGGGGACAGCTACGGAGACCCAGTACTTC.

In its sample, this clonotype was seen a few times. This rearrangement joins TRBV7-2 to TRBJ2-1, with unresolved D. Germline V CDR1 and CDR2: SGHTA, FQGNSA. Trimming pared 3 bases from V and 6 bases from J, leaving 9 bases between. This CDR3 spans 13 amino acids. In DNA form, the CDR3 reads TGTGCCAGCAGCTTGTTCTCGGGCAATGAGCAGTTCTTC. It translates to CASSLFSGNEQFF.

The V call is TRBV19, the J call TRBJ2-2; perhaps TRBD1 as D (5 bases). Trimming removed 11 bases from V and 0 bases from J, with 13 bases in between. The CDR3 contains 14 residues. Germline assignment: CDR1 LNHDA and CDR2 SQIVND (reference sequence). This CDR3 reads CASSTEANTGELFF. CDR3 sequence (DNA): TGTGCCTCCTCGACAGAAGCGAACACCGGGGAGCTGTTTTTT.

J is TRBJ2-5 and V is TRBV12-3 or TRBV12-4; 10 bases map to TRBD2. With V trimmed by 1 base and J by 5 bases, 22 bases remained unmatched. The CDR3 is 21 residues long. CDR3 sequence reads: CASSLEVSSGGSFSSSETQYF. The CDR3, as DNA: TGTGCCAGCAGTTTAGAAGTTAGTAGCGGGGGGTCCTTTTCTAGTTCGGAGACCCAGTACTTC.

Written as DNA, the CDR3 is TGTGCCAGCAGCGGCCCAGGGAATGAGCAGTTCTTC. This gives the protein CASSGPGNEQFF. The chain couples TRBV13 to TRBJ2-1; D perhaps matches TRBD1 (5 bases). V lost 5 bases and J 7 bases, leaving 9 bases between the germline ends. The V gene's germline CDR1 is PRHDT and CDR2 FYEKMQ (reference sequence). The length of the CDR3 is 12 residues.